This TCR beta chain is drawn from a study of blood T cells in healthy people across ages (dated by TCRdb to 2014 to 2015). Regarding the study in general: In model experiments, roughly one uniquely barcoded TCR beta cDNA molecule per two T cells was captured by template switching. Using deep sequencing normalized with unique cDNA molecular identifiers, the study measured how TCR beta repertoire diversity changes with age. To avoid experimental bias, donors of different ages were spread randomly across the sequencing lanes. Two additional independent replicas of 1 million unique cDNA reads from the same blood draw were analyzed for two donors (one aged 18 to 29 and one aged 80 or older). The donors were divided into four age groups: young (average around 17 years), middle-aged (under 40), aged (about 56) and long-lived (82). Study-wide findings and limitations: Estimates of total diversity based on one million sequenced T cells were considered lower bounds and underestimates. Observed TCR beta diversity correlated strongly with the percentage of naive T cells measured by flow cytometry. Since profiling was done on bulk unsorted PBMCs, naive and antigen-experienced compartments could not be conclusively compared. Donor CMV infection status was unknown, potentially confounding age-related changes in expanded clonotypes. Compared with the aged group, the long-lived group had more naive CD4+ T cells, fewer expanded clones and increased TCR diversity, a pattern suggesting age selection. Observed TCR beta diversity per million T cells fell roughly linearly with age, and a significant reduction was already apparent by age approximately 41.

About this clonotype: Its recognized antigen is unknown. No base quality information exists; no much larger clone differs at one position.

The method behind the library was 5' RACE. Sequencer: Illumina HiSeq 2500. A second PCR of about 7 to 12 cycles was performed with a sample-barcoded 5' primer and a J-beta primer mix. A template-switch 5' adaptor carrying 12 random nucleotides introduced a unique molecular identifier onto each TCR beta cDNA molecule. Each sample yielded at least 2.5 million CDR3-containing paired-end reads. First-strand cDNA synthesis was performed from all RNA using the Mint cDNA synthesis kit, with priming by a TRBC-specific oligonucleotide. After uracil-DNA glycosylase treatment, a first 18-cycle PCR used universal primers M1SS and BC2_uni_R on all cDNA. Regarding the original processing steps: Normalization of each sample was performed by random selection of 1 million high-quality reads, each carrying a distinct molecular identifier. Reads with shared molecular identifiers were discarded instead of being binned into consensus sequences. MiTCR, with a Q25 quality threshold and the strictest error-elimination algorithm, was used for CDR3 identification, clonotype clustering and error correction. A nonparametric unseen species model with Euler transformation was used to estimate lower-bound total TCR beta diversity. TCRdb handled the public reads itself, with Q25 trimming in fastp and clone calling in MiXCR, and kept productive beta chains. All rows with the same CDR3 protein become a single entry with the most common DNA and genes. TCRdb, not the authors, supplied the V and J calls. Present in this sample are 780,000 or so distinct CDR3 sequences, approximately 60% of which were seen just once. Roughly 24% of the sample is in the top ten clones.

Systemically healthy Caucasian individuals from Russia, approximately 39 in total and aged roughly 6 to 100 years, were included as donors. Each donor gave approximately 9.4 milliliters of peripheral blood, drawn into EDTA-treated Vacutainer tubes. Ficoll-Paque density-gradient centrifugation was used to isolate PBMCs, with at least 6.5 million per sample. Total RNA, at least 6 micrograms per sample, was extracted from PBMCs with Trizol reagent. Naive CD45RAhigh/CD27high T cell percentages were measured by flow cytometry on a PBMC aliquot from every donor. The CDR3 spans 15 residues, from the cysteine through the phenylalanine. Here the CDR3 DNA is all that survives: 45 bases in frame from base 1. From the germline V gene, CDR1 is LGHNA and CDR2 is YSLEER. Trimming at the junction amounts to 0 bases on V and 2 bases on J, and the germline ends lie 11 bases apart.

Input material: blood. This sequence uses TRBV4-3 and TRBJ2-7; the D gene is possibly TRBD2, with 6 bases matching. The source is a man aged 35-49 years in good health. The CDR3 region has the sequence CASSQESGLTYEQYF. The base sequence is TGCGCCAGCAGCCAAGAGTCAGGACTAACCTACGAGCAGTACTTC.